This entry describes one T cell receptor beta chain. This clone was detected only a few times. Its antigen is not yet known. No much larger clonotype is one base removed from it; base qualities were not supplied. The sample originates from a study of blood T cell repertoires in COVID-19 (dated by TCRdb to the early 2020s). About the study as a whole: Samples from collaborators originated in the United States, Italy and Spain and spanned both the acute and convalescent phases of COVID-19. The material from the prospective study consisted of cDNA or gDNA derived from T cells, B-cell-depleted T cells, or PBMCs. The dataset comprised deeply sampled blood TCRbeta repertoires from subjects exposed to, actively infected with, or recovered from COVID-19. The samples were drawn from two sources: the first 160 participants of the ongoing ImmuneRACE study, and 1,254 subjects contributed by 6 global collaborators. Where available, HLA class I and class II types were taken from metadata supplied by the sample provider and were not determined by assay-based typing. The repertoires were released in a freely available public database intended as a resource for research on the immune response to SARS-CoV-2. Nearly every sample came with metadata listing a de-identified subject ID, COVID-19 status, age in years and sex.

A distance of 22 bases separates the germline ends of V and J, which lose 0 bases and 5 bases respectively. Including the terminal cysteine and phenylalanine, the CDR3 comprises 18 residues. Left in the record is the CDR3 DNA by itself, 54 bases read in frame from the first base. CDR1 MGHRA and CDR2 YSYEKL are derived from the germline V gene. The collaborating institutions used their own protocols to collect whole blood in K2EDTA tubes. For TCRbeta analysis, collaborator samples were shipped as frozen whole blood, as isolated PBMCs, or as DNA extracted from either sample type. Findings and caveats that apply to the study as a whole: Clinical and demographic metadata were provided uncurated, with the amount varying by source and participant.

TCRbeta CDR3 regions were amplified from genomic DNA using the immunoSEQ Assay, a bias-controlled multiplex PCR. For the original study's pipeline: The number of nucleated cells in each sample was estimated by amplification of reference gene primers within the assay. To quantify the absolute abundance of each unique TCRbeta CDR3 rearrangement, sequence reads were collapsed and filtered. For each sample, productive Simpson clonality was calculated as the square root of Simpson's diversity index over productive rearrangements. Drawn from immuneACCESS, this table holds only the in-frame rearrangements with V and J called that TCRdb kept. Clones are partly lost; checked studies trace under half to an unresolved V gene and leave the rest unexplained. That table gives V, J and clone size, and the DNA gave D and trimming. This sample lists 400,000 to 550,000 clones; around nine tenths were detected once. The ten largest clones add up to roughly 4% of the sample.

This receptor was identified in a woman aged 30 to 39 with acute or convalescent COVID-19. The chain is encoded by TRBV4-1 joined to TRBJ2-5; the D gene is perhaps TRBD1, on 6 matching bases. Sequenced material: peripheral blood. The CDR3 reads as follows: CASSQDFEGTPTLETQYF. In nucleotides, the sequence is TGCGCCAGCAGCCAAGATTTTGAGGGGACACCTACCCTGGAGACCCAGTACTTC.